The 30 T cell receptor beta chains reported below all come from one sample, sequenced in a study of cytomegalovirus exposure and HLA in healthy donors. The PCR was carried out with 60 Vbeta primers and 13 Jbeta primers. Only in-frame clones appear in the TCRdb table, and some are missing; sequencing was by immunoSEQ multiplex PCR. The sample lists roughly 100,000 clones, 75% to 85% occurring once. The material sequenced was PBMCs. The source is a woman between 18 and 29 years old in good health and CMV-seropositive.

This rearrangement joins TRBV18 to TRBJ1-1, with 7 bases that match TRBD1. Germline CDR1 is KGHSH and CDR2 is LQKENI. V was pared by 5 bases and J by 1 base, with 4 bases of the junction left unmatched. CDR3 length: 14 amino acids. The DNA of the CDR3 is TGTGCCAGCTCAACCGGACAGGAGAACACTGAAGCTTTCTTT. It yields the protein CASSTGQENTEAFF.

This chain connects TRBV11-2 to TRBJ1-1; 7 nucleotides match TRBD1. This CDR3 is built from 15 residues. J lost 4 bases, V lost 1 base, and 6 bases had no gene match. Germline V gives CDR1 SGHAT, CDR2 FQNNGV. CDR3 sequence reads: CASSLGDRTSTEAFF. The CDR3 nucleotides are TGTGCCAGCAGCTTAGGGGACAGAACATCCACTGAAGCTTTCTTT.

This clone was observed a single time. This sequence joins TRBV12-5 and TRBJ1-2; no clear D. Germline V gene data show CDR1 as LGHNT and CDR2 as FRNRAP. The CDR3 is 14 amino acids. With 4 bases removed from V and 1 base from J, the gap between germline ends came to 10 bases. CDR3 in DNA: TGTGCTAGTGGTTCTAAACTGAATAACTATGGCTACACCTTC. Residues: CASGSKLNNYGYTF.

The V and J genes are TRBV5-6 and TRBJ1-2, with D perhaps TRBD1 (6 bases). Germline lookup yields CDR1 SGHDT and CDR2 YYEEEE. This CDR3 region has 15 residues. V lost 4 bases to trimming and J lost 0 bases, with 13 bases between them. CDR3 loop: CASSPPAGANYGYTF. The CDR3 DNA follows: TGTGCCAGCAGCCCACCGGCAGGGGCTAACTATGGCTACACCTTC.

The chain combines TRBV29-1 with TRBJ1-2; no clear D. V lost 3 bases to trimming and J lost 4 bases, with 12 bases between them. Germline V CDR1 and CDR2: SQVTM, ANQGSEA. The CDR3 consists of 13 residues. The CDR3 region has the DNA TGCAGCGTTGAGGCAGGCGCCGCCTATGGCTACACCTTC. This gives the protein CSVEAGAAYGYTF.

The V call is TRBV28, the J call TRBJ1-2, with D perhaps matching TRBD1 (6 bases). The germline V and J ends were trimmed by 4 bases and 1 base, with 16 bases remaining between them. This CDR3 comprises 16 residues. In germline, CDR1 is MDHEN, CDR2 SYDVKM. The CDR3 bases are TGTGCCAGCAGTTCCCTACTCGGGGGGCTTAACTATGGCTACACCTTC. Protein sequence: CASSSLLGGLNYGYTF.

Comment on this clone: The junction does not match germline at one end; this may be a read error. The V gene is TRBV2, the J gene TRBJ2-7, with a weak D call TRBD2 (6 bases). Germline CDR1 and CDR2: SNHLY and FYNNEI. The CDR3 has 10 residues. The CDR3 coding sequence is TGTGCCACCTACCTTGGGGGACTCAGCTTC. Protein product: CATYLGGLSF.

The chain has TRBV27 and TRBJ1-4; tentatively, D is TRBD1 (5 bases). Trimming removed 6 bases at V and 5 bases at J, with 13 bases between. This CDR3 comprises 14 residues. Germline lookup yields CDR1 MNHEY and CDR2 SMNVEV (reference sequence). The CDR3: CASRKTGRNEKLFF. In DNA, the CDR3 is TGTGCCAGCAGGAAAACAGGACGCAATGAAAAACTGTTTTTT.

The rearrangement uses TRBV29-1 and TRBJ2-7, with 7 bases that match TRBD1. Germline V gives CDR1 SQVTM, CDR2 ANQGSEA. This CDR3 spans 13 amino acids. Germline trimming cut 7 bases from V and 7 bases from J; bases unmatched to any gene: 13. CDR3 residues: CSGVGTAMGEQYF. CDR3 nucleotide sequence: TGCAGCGGTGTCGGGACAGCGATGGGGGAGCAGTACTTC.

The chain carries TRBV5-1 and TRBJ1-3, with a weak D call TRBD1 (5 bases). The germline gives CDR1 SGHRS, CDR2 YFSETQ. This CDR3 has 13 residues. V lost 0 bases and J 4 bases, leaving 5 bases between the germline ends. CDR3 DNA sequence: TGCGCCAGCAGCTTGGACAGGGGAAACACCATATATTTT. It specifies CASSLDRGNTIYF.

This clone appeared a few times. The gene calls are TRBV29-1 and TRBJ2-1; tentative D call: TRBD2 (5 bases). CDR3 size: 13 residues. In germline, CDR1 is SQVTM, CDR2 ANQGSEA. The ends were cut back, 6 bases at V and 1 base at J, with 10 bases in the middle. CDR3 loop: CSVQDSSYNEQFF. CDR3 sequence (DNA): TGCAGCGTCCAGGACTCTTCCTACAATGAGCAGTTCTTC.

This clone was seen a handful of times. This chain links TRBV4-3 with TRBJ1-2; 7 positions agree with TRBD1. Unmatched junction bases numbered 5, after V lost 5 bases and J lost 8 bases. The CDR3 is 12 residues long. The germline V gene has CDR1 LGHNA and CDR2 YSLEER. The CDR3 spells CASSKTGYGYTF. The CDR3 bases are TGCGCCAGCAGCAAGACAGGGTACGGCTACACCTTC.

The gene calls are TRBV7-9 and TRBJ1-4, with a possible D match to TRBD1 (5 bases). Germline CDR1 SEHNR, CDR2 FQNEAQ (reference sequence). The length of the CDR3 is 14 residues. Trimming pared 7 bases from V and 7 bases from J, leaving 16 bases between. CDR3 DNA sequence: TGTGCCAGCACCCTTTTGGGGGGGGGTGAAAAACTGTTTTTT. It encodes CASTLLGGGEKLFF.

This sequence joins TRBV10-3 and TRBJ1-2, with 8 bases matching TRBD1. There are 13 residues in the CDR3. Germline values: CDR1 ENHRY, CDR2 SYGVKD. V shed 4 bases, J shed 8 bases, and the junction held 6 bases outside the gene matches. The CDR3 loop is CAISAETGDGYTF. In nucleotides, the CDR3 is TGTGCCATCAGTGCTGAGACAGGGGACGGCTACACCTTC.

The rearrangement uses TRBV19 and TRBJ2-2; 8 bases agree with TRBD2. Germline-derived CDR1 and CDR2 are LNHDA and SQIVND (reference sequence). With V trimmed by 7 bases and J by 4 bases, 14 bases remained unmatched. The CDR3 spans 17 residues. This CDR3 is CASTPGGTGGGTGELFF. As DNA, the CDR3 is TGTGCCAGTACCCCGGGGGGGACGGGGGGAGGCACCGGGGAGCTGTTTTTT.

The V gene is TRBV27, the J gene TRBJ2-3, with a possible D match to TRBD2 (6 bases). The CDR3 runs to 16 residues. Germline V gives CDR1 MNHEY, CDR2 SMNVEV (reference sequence). V was trimmed by 0 bases and J by 5 bases, leaving 15 bases between them. This CDR3 reads CASSLSWGRSQDTQYF. The CDR3 nucleotides are TGTGCCAGCAGTTTATCGTGGGGGAGGTCCCAAGATACGCAGTATTTT.

The chain has TRBV5-1 and TRBJ1-2, with 7 bases matching TRBD1. Looked up from germline, CDR1 is SGHRS and CDR2 is YFSETQ. With 0 bases clipped from V and 3 bases from J, the junction kept 5 bases outside the gene matches. This CDR3 is 15 amino acids long. The CDR3 DNA sequence: TGCGCCAGCAGCTTGGACAGGGGAAGGGACTATGGCTACACCTTC. Encoded protein: CASSLDRGRDYGYTF.

This rearrangement joins TRBV18 to TRBJ1-1, with 7 bases aligning to TRBD1. CDR1 and CDR2 from the germline V gene are KGHSH and LQKENI. The CDR3 has 15 residues. Trimming cost V 1 base and J 5 bases; bases outside gene matches: 7. This CDR3 reads CASSPQQGEWTEAFF. As DNA, the CDR3 is TGTGCCAGCTCACCACAGCAGGGGGAATGGACTGAAGCTTTCTTT.

There are a few counts of this clone. The chain links TRBV9 to TRBJ2-3; 13 positions match TRBD2. This CDR3 has 16 amino acids. The V segment lost 4 bases and the J segment 7 bases; nucleotides outside the gene matches: 9. Germline V gene lookup returns CDR1 SGDLS and CDR2 YYNGEE. The CDR3 bases are TGTGCCAGCAGCCCCCTACTAGCGGGGGGGCGGAATACGCAGTATTTT. Amino acid sequence: CASSPLLAGGRNTQYF.

This chain joins TRBV11-1 and TRBJ2-7; 7 bases are shared with TRBD1. This CDR3 spans 15 amino acids. J lost 3 bases, V lost 4 bases, and 9 bases had no gene match. CDR1 and CDR2 (germline): SGHAT, FQDESV (reference sequence). The CDR3 spells CASSSSRGPSYEQYF. The CDR3 DNA reads TGTGCCAGCAGCTCCTCAAGGGGGCCTAGCTACGAGCAGTACTTC. The whole variable domain, remainder taken from reference TRBV11-1 and TRBJ2-7, is EAEVAQSPRYKITEKSQAVAFWCDPISGHATLYWYRQILGQGPELLVQFQDESVVDDSQLPKDRFSAERLKGVDSTLKIQPAELGDSAMYLCASSSSRGPSYEQYFGPGTRLTVT.

A few counts support this clone. The junction departs from the called germline gene at one end, perhaps through a read error. This chain uses TRBV7-7 with TRBJ2-1, with 9 bases lining up with TRBD2. The CDR3 has 18 amino acids. The germline V gene has CDR1 SSHAT and CDR2 FNYEAQ (reference sequence). The CDR3 DNA sequence: TGTGCTAGCAGCTTAGCACTTGGTGGCGGGAGGGATGGCAATGAGCAGTTCTTC. This translates into CASSLALGGGRDGNEQFF.

The chain recombines TRBV5-4 with TRBJ2-7; 10 positions agree with TRBD2. CDR3 length: 17 residues. The germline V gene encodes CDR1 SGHNT and CDR2 YYREEE (reference sequence). J was trimmed by 7 bases and V by 0 bases; bases with no gene match: 13. DNA for the CDR3: TGTGCCAGCAGCTTGGGCCGAGGGGTTAGCGGGGGGTCAGAGCAGTACTTC. Its translation: CASSLGRGVSGGSEQYF.

V is TRBV29-1 and J is TRBJ2-5; 15 bases agree with TRBD2. The DNA matches TRBJ2-7 better at its end, which makes the J call doubtful. Germline V CDR1 and CDR2: SQVTM, ANQGSEA. This CDR3 spans 15 amino acids. Here the CDR3 DNA reads TGCAGCGTTCTTGGACTAGCGGGGGGGACCTACGAGCAGTACTTC. Its protein product is CSVLGLAGGTYEQYF.

J is TRBJ1-2 and V is TRBV4-2; 8 nucleotides align to TRBD1. This CDR3 is built from 16 residues. V lost 0 bases, J lost 8 bases, and 11 bases stayed unmatched. CDR1 is LGHNA and CDR2 is YNFKEQ in the germline V gene. Here the CDR3 reads CASSQDLLGDRRGYTF. DNA for the CDR3: TGTGCCAGCAGCCAAGATCTTCTCGGGGACAGGCGAGGCTACACCTTC.

The rearrangement uses TRBV5-6 and TRBJ2-1; TRBD2 agrees at 10 bases. This CDR3 contains 14 residues. J lost 7 bases, V lost 2 bases, and 3 bases had no gene match. CDR1 is SGHDT and CDR2 is YYEEEE in the germline V gene. In DNA, the CDR3 is TGTGCCAGCAGCTTTAGCGGGAGGTGGAATGAGCAGTTCTTC. Translating it yields CASSFSGRWNEQFF.

The V and J genes are TRBV29-1 and TRBJ2-7, with a possible D match to TRBD2 (7 bases). V lost 4 bases to trimming and J lost 4 bases, with 11 bases between them. The CDR3 spans 12 residues. CDR1 and CDR2 from the germline V gene are SQVTM and ANQGSEA. This CDR3 reads CSVARGGYEQYF. The CDR3 bases are TGCAGCGTTGCCAGGGGAGGGTACGAGCAGTACTTC.

CDR3 nucleotides: TGTGCCAGCAGTTCCCGACAGGGAAGGGTTGGAGAACTGTTTTTT. This codes for CASSSRQGRVGELFF. This chain links TRBV27 with TRBJ1-4, with TRBD1 matching 7 bases. The CDR3 is 15 amino acids. Germline loops: CDR1 MNHEY, CDR2 SMNVEV (reference sequence). Trimming cost V 4 bases and J 12 bases; bases outside gene matches: 14.

This chain uses TRBV4-2 with TRBJ2-7, with 9 bases aligning to TRBD2. The trim removed 3 bases at V and 4 bases at J, leaving 10 bases unmatched. CDR3 size: 16 residues. The germline gives CDR1 LGHNA, CDR2 YNFKEQ. In nucleotides, the CDR3 is TGTGCCAGCAGCCAGGGTTCTAGCGGGGCCTATTACGAGCAGTACTTC. Protein: CASSQGSSGAYYEQYF.

The chain uses TRBV7-8 and TRBJ2-5, with 9 bases that match TRBD1. The J call may be faulty, since TRBJ2-7 better matches the DNA end. The CDR3 length is 15 residues. The germline CDR1 and CDR2 sequences are SGHVS and FQNEAQ. The CDR3 DNA reads TGTGCCAGCAGCCCCTGGGACAGGGACACCTACGAGCAGTACTTC. It specifies CASSPWDRDTYEQYF.

As DNA, the CDR3 is TGTGCCAGCAGCGTAGGTTCCTCTAACTATGGCTACACCTTC. Encoded protein: CASSVGSSNYGYTF. The chain uses TRBV9 and TRBJ1-2, with D unresolved. Germline lookup yields CDR1 SGDLS and CDR2 YYNGEE. Trimming pared 0 bases from V and 0 bases from J, leaving 6 bases between. The CDR3 contains 14 residues.